This T cell receptor (beta chain) emerged from a study of graft-versus-host responses after intestinal transplantation. Libraries were prepared by immunoSEQ multiplex PCR; TCRdb keeps only in-frame clonotypes and omits some of them. The sample has around 21,000 clones; 30% to 40% are singletons. Study findings and constraints: Allograft graft-versus-host to host-versus-graft clonal ratios ran high in patients with graft-donor T cell macrochimerism.

This clone came up a few times. The authors combined some 200,000 CFSE-labeled responder cells with some 200,000 irradiated, violet-dye-labeled stimulator cells in plates. V dropped 3 bases and J dropped 7 bases, with 15 bases sitting between them. Germline lookup yields CDR1 MNHGY and CDR2 SVAAGI. The CDR3 contains 14 residues. Sequenced material: alloreactive CD8+ T cells from a mixed lymphocyte reaction culture, taken before intestinal transplant. This sample's subset: CFSE-low proliferating T cells sorted from roughly six-day pre-transplant mixed lymphocyte reaction (GvH or HvG direction). This clonotype was obtained from a human patient who received an intestinal transplant. J is TRBJ1-2 and V is TRBV6-9, with D hard to call. CDR3 loop: CASSYTGGWGGYTF. The DNA for the CDR3 is TGTGCCAGCAGTTACACGGGAGGATGGGGTGGCTACACCTTC.